This T cell receptor beta chain was captured by sequencing in a study of Graves' ophthalmopathy and Graves' hyperthyroidism. Amplification of the TCR beta CDR3 regions used RNA transcripts (as template). First-round RT-PCR employed HTBI primers, with a second-round multiplex PCR after it. TCRdb independently ran MiXCR on the multiplex PCR reads; one entry per CDR3 protein. The sample has fewer than 250,000 distinct CDR3 sequences, approximately 28% seen once; the top ten hold approximately 9.1%. As concerns this clonotype: Its antigen is as yet unknown.

The length of the CDR3 is 14 residues. Germline V gene sequence: CDR1 SGHDT, CDR2 YYEEEE. With V trimmed by 5 bases and J by 3 bases, 8 bases remained unmatched. Study results and caveats: Classification of ophthalmopathy versus stable hyperthyroidism by a 13-signature model yielded around 91% sensitivity and just under 83% specificity.

The J gene is TRBJ2-7, the V gene TRBV5-6, with TRBD1 matching over 7 bases. The TCR was taken from a man over 45 with Graves' ophthalmopathy. Sequenced: peripheral blood. CDR3: CASSFTGESYEQYF. DNA of the CDR3: TGTGCCAGCAGTTTCACAGGGGAGAGCTACGAGCAGTACTTC.